This T cell receptor beta chain comes out of a study of early T cells in non-severe SARS-CoV-2 infection. Individual cDNA molecules were tagged with unique molecular identifiers. TCRdb reprocessed the 5' RACE reads with MiXCR, giving one entry per CDR3 protein. The top ten clones hold roughly 3.8% of a sample with around 76,000 distinct CDR3 sequences, more than 9% of them seen once. Findings of the study overall: CD4 and private specificities were missed by VDJdb matching, which favored anti-spike CD8 responses.

Germline V gene sequence: CDR1 KGHSH, CDR2 LQKENI. V shed 0 bases and J 7 bases; nucleotides not matched to a gene: 8. The CDR3 length is 17 residues. This clonotype showed up many times. Antigen unknown. The sequence came from an adult who was a healthcare worker with PCR-confirmed SARS-CoV-2 infection or an uninfected control (not recorded which). The chain links TRBV18 to TRBJ2-4, with 11 bases identical to TRBD2. The sample taken for sequencing was whole blood. CDR3 bases: TGTGCCAGCTCACCACCGAGCCTAGCGGGAGGTGTGAACATTCAGTACTTC. This codes for CASSPPSLAGGVNIQYF.